This TCR beta chain emerged from a study of T cell responses to AZD1222 COVID-19 vaccine. The data were produced by immunoSEQ multiplex PCR, yet TCRdb's version contains in-frame clones alone and is incomplete. The table lists approximately 150,000 clones, more than 85% of them singletons, with 5.1% in the top ten. V shed 10 bases and J 7 bases; nucleotides not matched to a gene: 14. Looked up from germline, CDR1 is MNHEY and CDR2 is SVGAGI. There are 15 residues in the CDR3. Sample: peripheral blood, taken on day 0 of AZD1222 vaccination. This clonotype was obtained from an adult in good health. The chain joins TRBV6-5 to TRBJ2-7, with 12 positions matching TRBD1. The CDR3 DNA sequence: TGTGCCACCAGAGGGCCGGGACAGGGGGCGGGAGAGCAGTACTTC. Its protein is CATRGPGQGAGEQYF.